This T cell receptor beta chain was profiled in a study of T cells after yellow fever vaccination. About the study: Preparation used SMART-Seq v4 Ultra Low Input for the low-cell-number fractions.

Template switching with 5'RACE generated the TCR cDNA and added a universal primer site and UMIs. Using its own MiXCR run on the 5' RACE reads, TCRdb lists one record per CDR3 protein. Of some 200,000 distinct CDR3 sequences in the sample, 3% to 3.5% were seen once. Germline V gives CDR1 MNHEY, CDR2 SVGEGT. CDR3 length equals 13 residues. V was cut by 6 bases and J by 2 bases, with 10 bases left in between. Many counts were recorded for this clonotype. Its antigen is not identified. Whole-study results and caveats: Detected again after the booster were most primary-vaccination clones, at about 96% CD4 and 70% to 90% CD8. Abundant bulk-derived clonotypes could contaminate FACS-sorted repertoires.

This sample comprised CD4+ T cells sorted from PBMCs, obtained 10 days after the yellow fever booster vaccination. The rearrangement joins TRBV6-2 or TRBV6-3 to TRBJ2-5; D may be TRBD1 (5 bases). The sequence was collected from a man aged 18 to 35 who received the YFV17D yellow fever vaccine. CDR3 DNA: TGTGCCAGCAGACCCTACAGGCAAGAGACCCAGTACTTC. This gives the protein CASRPYRQETQYF.